These 5 T cell receptor beta chains were sequenced from one sample in a study of CD8+CD57+ T cells in acquired aplastic anemia. The template used for profiling TCR beta VDJ and CDR3 was genomic DNA. TCRdb reprocessed the reads via MiXCR and lists one record per CDR3 protein. This sample has 200,000 to 250,000 distinct CDR3 sequences, with more than 45% found just once. Patients included in sequencing had previously demonstrated CD8+CD57+ cell expansion by flow cytometry. The material sequenced was sorted CD4+, CD8+, or CD8+CD57+ T cells (not recorded which) from PBMCs. Source of these receptors: a human donor with aplastic anemia.

This clonotype was seen at least ten times. The chain combines TRBV4-1 with TRBJ1-2; 9 nucleotides align to TRBD1. With V trimmed by 1 base and J by 6 bases, 6 bases remained unmatched. CDR3 size: 15 residues. CDR1 and CDR2 from the germline V gene are MGHRA and YSYEKL. The CDR3 nucleotides read TGCGCCAGCAGCCAAGGGATACAGGGGGCAGATGGCTACACCTTC. Translating it yields CASSQGIQGADGYTF.

CDR3 sequence reads: CASILRTAMGYEQYF. The CDR3 DNA sequence: TGTGCCAGCATCCTCCGGACAGCGATGGGCTACGAGCAGTACTTC. This chain uses TRBV7-9 with TRBJ2-7; weak D call: TRBD1 (6 bases). This CDR3 contains 15 residues. The germline gives CDR1 SEHNR, CDR2 FQNEAQ (reference sequence). Trimming shortened V by 7 bases and J by 3 bases, and 19 bases separated the two germline ends.

This clonotype was observed many times. The chain couples TRBV13 to TRBJ1-6; D not resolved. Germline CDR1 PRHDT, CDR2 FYEKMQ (reference sequence). Deletions cut 0 bases from V and 0 bases from J, with 9 bases between. The CDR3 is 17 residues long. The CDR3 bases are TGTGCCAGCAGCTTAGGCGGCAGGCCCTCCTATAATTCACCCCTCCACTTT. Translated, it gives CASSLGGRPSYNSPLHF.

By sample fraction, this clonotype is large. The J gene is TRBJ2-5, the V gene TRBV10-1; no clear D. CDR1 and CDR2 from the germline V gene are WNHNN and SYGVQD (reference sequence). Trimming removed 3 bases from V and 4 bases from J, with 6 bases in between. This CDR3 is built from 12 residues. The CDR3 bases are TGCGCCAGCAGTGACAGCACAGAGACCCAGTACTTC. The encoded protein is CASSDSTETQYF.

In DNA, the CDR3 is TGTGCCACCAGCCCCGGGGGAGTAGGTGAAGCTTTCTTT. This encodes CATSPGGVGEAFF. The chain is built from TRBV24-1 and TRBJ1-1; possibly TRBD1 for D (5 bases). Germline V gene data show CDR1 as KGHDR and CDR2 as SFDVKD. This CDR3 contains 13 residues. V lost 7 bases and J 7 bases, leaving 15 bases between the germline ends.